The 21 T cell receptor beta chains given below trace back to one sample, sequenced in a study of T cells in Graves' hyperthyroidism and ophthalmopathy. TCR beta CDR3 regions were amplified from RNA transcripts. HTBI primers were the set used in a first-round RT-PCR of the TCR CDR3. TCRdb recomputed calls from the multiplex PCR reads with MiXCR, one row per CDR3 protein. The table includes roughly 710,000 distinct CDR3 sequences, 30% to 40% detected once. Sequenced sample: blood. Receptors were obtained from a woman aged 40 to 49 with Graves' hyperthyroidism.

This rearrangement joins TRBV13 to TRBJ2-7; D is unresolved. Trimming removed 3 bases from V and 3 bases from J, with 12 bases in between. The CDR3 covers 14 residues. The germline gives CDR1 PRHDT, CDR2 FYEKMQ (reference sequence). The CDR3, as DNA: TGTGCCAGCAGCTTGGCCGGAGAAGTCTACGAGCAGTACTTC. Translating it yields CASSLAGEVYEQYF.

This clonotype was found once. The V gene is TRBV7-6, the J gene TRBJ1-4; the D gene is possibly TRBD1 (6 bases). Trimming pared 5 bases from V and 8 bases from J, leaving 12 bases between. CDR3 size: 13 residues. Germline assignment: CDR1 SGHVS and CDR2 FNYEAQ. The CDR3 region is CASSAQTGEKLFF. The CDR3 DNA sequence: TGTGCCAGCAGCGCCCAAACAGGGGAAAAACTGTTTTTT. Drawing the rest from reference TRBV7-6 and TRBJ1-4, the complete variable domain is GAGVSQSPRYKVTKRGQDVALRCDPISGHVSLYWYRQALGQGPEFLTYFNYEAQQDKSGLPNDRFSAERPEGSISTLTIQRTEQRDSAMYRCASSAQTGEKLFFGSGTQLSVL.

This clonotype was observed a few times. This rearrangement joins TRBV20-1 to TRBJ2-5, with 8 bases fitting TRBD2. J gave up 4 bases and V 6 bases, and 7 bases lay outside the gene matches. This CDR3 spans 13 amino acids. Germline lookup yields CDR1 DFQATT and CDR2 SNEGSKA (reference sequence). The CDR3 loop is CSAPGGGPETQYF. The CDR3 nucleotides read TGCAGTGCCCCCGGGGGGGGCCCAGAGACCCAGTACTTC.

This clonotype has a count of ten or more. The rearrangement uses TRBV7-2 and TRBJ1-1, with TRBD1 as a possible D gene (5 bases). V lost 6 bases, J lost 3 bases, and 14 bases lay in between. Per germline, CDR1 SGHTA and CDR2 FQGNSA. This CDR3 has 14 residues. In DNA form, the CDR3 reads TGTGCCAGCAGTCCATACCTGGGGGACACTGAAGCTTTCTTT. Translation gives CASSPYLGDTEAFF.

The gene calls are TRBV4-3 and TRBJ1-2; D is perhaps TRBD1 (6 bases). Germline CDR1 reads LGHNA; CDR2 reads YSLEER. Trimming left V 4 bases short and J 3 bases short, with 15 bases between. The length of the CDR3 is 15 residues. CDR3 in amino acids: CASSPQTGDHYGYTF. The CDR3 nucleotides are TGCGCCAGCAGCCCACAGACAGGCGATCACTATGGCTACACCTTC.

This clonotype was detected a few times. The genes are TRBV7-9 and TRBJ1-4; a weak D match, TRBD1 (5 bases). The V end lost 1 base, the J end lost 10 bases, and 10 bases lay between the germline ends. CDR3 length: 13 amino acids. The germline V gene encodes CDR1 SEHNR and CDR2 FQNEAQ (reference sequence). CDR3 region: CASSLEPGGKLFF. DNA for the CDR3: TGTGCCAGCAGCTTAGAACCCGGGGGAAAACTGTTTTTT.

This clonotype was seen more than once but under ten times. This chain links TRBV7-8 with TRBJ2-7; 7 nucleotides line up with TRBD2. The CDR3 contains 15 residues. Trimming at V came to 5 bases and at J to 2 bases, leaving 9 bases not matched to a gene. The germline gives CDR1 SGHVS, CDR2 FQNEAQ. The CDR3 loop is CASSQGGGLTYEQYF. The CDR3 coding sequence is TGTGCCAGCAGCCAAGGCGGGGGACTAACCTACGAGCAGTACTTC.

This clonotype was recorded many times. This chain uses TRBV9 with TRBJ2-7; D gene ambiguous. CDR1 is SGDLS, CDR2 YYNGEE, per germline. Trimming left V 2 bases short and J 5 bases short, with 14 bases between. CDR3 length: 14 amino acids. For the CDR3, the DNA is TGTGCCAGCAGCGTCGGAGCAGCAACTAACGAGCAGTACTTC. Encoded protein: CASSVGAATNEQYF. Using reference TRBV9 and TRBJ2-7 for the parts outside the CDR3, the full variable domain is DSGVTQTPKHLITATGQRVTLRCSPRSGDLSVYWYQQSLDQGLQFLIQYYNGEERAKGNILERFSAQQFPDLHSELNLSSLELGDSALYFCASSVGAATNEQYFGPGTRLTVT.

V gene TRBV20-1 combines with J gene TRBJ2-3; D ambiguous. V shed 6 bases and J shed 4 bases, with 20 bases lying between them. Germline CDR1 DFQATT, CDR2 SNEGSKA (reference sequence). The CDR3 loop spans 15 amino acids. CDR3 nucleotides: TGCAGTGCCCCCACGACGACGGGCCCCCCAGATACGCAGTATTTT. Translating gives CSAPTTTGPPDTQYF.

The table lists this clonotype with a count of one. The chain employs TRBV10-3 and TRBJ2-1; no clear D gene. This CDR3 spans 11 amino acids. V lost 6 bases and J lost 3, with 3 bases in between. Germline CDR1 is ENHRY and CDR2 is SYGVKD. In nucleotides, the CDR3 is TGTGCCATCAGAGACTACAATGAGCAGTTCTTC. It codes for CAIRDYNEQFF.

V gene TRBV5-4 combines with J gene TRBJ2-5, with D possibly matching TRBD1 (5 bases). The V end was cut by 4 bases, the J end by 4 bases, with 20 bases between. Germline V gives CDR1 SGHNT, CDR2 YYREEE (reference sequence). The CDR3 extends over 16 amino acids. In DNA, the CDR3 is TGTGCCAGCAGCCGCCAAGACAGCCCGTTAGTAGAGACCCAGTACTTC. Its translation is CASSRQDSPLVETQYF.

With respect to this clonotype: This may be a read error, as it is one base from a much larger clone. V gene TRBV6-6 combines with J gene TRBJ1-1; D might be TRBD1 (6 bases). The CDR3 extends over 13 amino acids. Germline CDR1 and CDR2: MNHNY and SVGAGI (reference sequence). V lost 8 bases and J 2 bases, leaving 12 bases between the germline ends. Here the CDR3 DNA reads TGTGCCAGCGGAGAACAGGGAAACACTGAAGCTTTCTTT. Protein product: CASGEQGNTEAFF.

Concerning this clonotype: This may arise from a read error, as a much more abundant clone is one base away. The chain couples TRBV10-3 to TRBJ2-5, with D maybe TRBD2 (6 bases). Germline-derived CDR1 and CDR2 are ENHRY and SYGVKD. The CDR3 extends over 14 amino acids. V was clipped by 6 bases and J by 9 bases, with 20 bases between them. CDR3 protein: CAIRPPGESEAQYF. In DNA, the CDR3 is TGTGCCATCAGACCCCCGGGGGAAAGTGAGGCCCAGTACTTC.

This clonotype was counted a single time. The CDR3 does not close with the conserved phenylalanine or tryptophan, likely indicating a read error. The rearrangement links TRBV7-9 to TRBJ1-2; D not certain. Trimming shortened V by 6 bases and J by 4 bases, and 9 bases separated the two germline ends. Germline CDR1 is SEHNR and CDR2 is FQNEAQ (reference sequence). The CDR3 is 12 amino acids. CDR3: CASSHQSYGYTL. CDR3 in DNA: TGTGCCAGCAGTCACCAAAGCTATGGCTACACCCTC.

About this clonotype itself: A much more abundant neighbour one base away suggests this may be a read error. The chain is built from TRBV9 and TRBJ2-2, with 7 bases that match TRBD1. Trimming removed 2 bases from V and 4 bases from J; junction bases left unmatched: 8. Germline-derived CDR1 and CDR2 are SGDLS and YYNGEE. The CDR3 consists of 16 residues. In DNA, the CDR3 is TGTGCCAGCAGCGTGGGGACAGCGCCGAGCACCGGGGAGCTGTTTTTT. Protein sequence: CASSVGTAPSTGELFF.

The chain carries TRBV6-1 and TRBJ1-6; D unclear. The germline gives CDR1 MNHNS, CDR2 SASEGT. CDR3 length equals 13 residues. V dropped 5 bases and J dropped 10 bases, with 12 bases sitting between them. The CDR3 sequence: CASSPSKESPLHF. The DNA for the CDR3 is TGTGCCAGCAGTCCCTCCAAGGAATCACCCCTCCACTTT.

This clonotype has more than one count but fewer than ten. The CDR3 protein is CSVADSNNSPLHF. CDR3 nucleotides: TGCAGCGTTGCCGACAGCAATAATTCACCCCTCCACTTT. This chain links TRBV29-1 with TRBJ1-6; the D gene is possibly TRBD1 (5 bases). CDR1 and CDR2 (germline): SQVTM, ANQGSEA. The CDR3 runs to 13 residues. The ends were cut back, 4 bases at V and 5 bases at J, with 9 bases in the middle.

The chain combines TRBV25-1 with TRBJ1-3, with 7 bases identical to TRBD1. The germline V gene has CDR1 MGHDK and CDR2 SYGVNS. This CDR3 region has 14 residues. With V trimmed by 6 bases and J by 0 bases, 2 bases remained unmatched. CDR3 sequence: CASRKGASGNTIYF. The DNA of the CDR3 is TGTGCCAGCAGGAAGGGGGCCTCTGGAAACACCATATATTTT.

A remark on this clonotype: Lacking the conserved final phenylalanine or tryptophan, this CDR3 likely reflects a read error. V and J are TRBV7-2 and TRBJ1-1, with 7 bases lining up with TRBD1. V trimming: 4 bases; J trimming: 11 bases; junction bases outside the gene matches: 7. The CDR3 sequence is 12 residues long. Per the germline V gene, CDR1 is SGHTA and CDR2 is FQGNSA. The CDR3 loop is CASSYFEGAAFS. The CDR3 DNA is TGTGCCAGCAGCTACTTTGAGGGGGCGGCTTTCTCT.

This clonotype was counted between two and nine times. The V gene is TRBV28, the J gene TRBJ1-1; 10 bases line up with TRBD1. The CDR3 runs 15 residues. Germline V gives CDR1 MDHEN, CDR2 SYDVKM. Trimming removed 2 bases from V and 4 bases from J; junction bases left unmatched: 4. The CDR3 is CASSLRGTGATEAFF. The DNA of the CDR3 is TGTGCCAGCAGTTTAAGAGGGACAGGGGCCACTGAAGCTTTCTTT.

The V call is TRBV2, the J call TRBJ1-2; no firm D call. CDR1 and CDR2 from the germline V gene are SNHLY and FYNNEI. This CDR3 is built from 12 residues. V shed 10 bases and J shed 3 bases, with 12 bases lying between them. As DNA, the CDR3 is TGTGCCATCCTAGACAACTACTATGGCTACACCTTC. Translation gives CAILDNYYGYTF.